Sequencing of this TCR beta chain was carried out in a study of persistence of HIV-infected CD4 T cells. Study details: The sample holds CD4+ T cells responsive to CMV or HIV-1 Gag. Blood samples, up to 180 mL, came from multiple time points, except a couple of leukapheresis donors sampled once.

Details on this clone: Its target is not known.

Germline V gene data show CDR1 as GTSNPN and CDR2 as SVGIG (reference sequence). Trimming stripped 5 bases from V and 3 bases from J, with 14 bases between. This CDR3 comprises 13 residues. The stimulus was lysate of CMV-infected fibroblasts, around 10 ug/mL. CD40L-negative CD69-negative CD45RO-high memory CD4+ T cells were sorted as populations depleted of antigen-responding cells. Suppressive ART was started during chronic HIV-1 infection in these adults. Study outcomes and limitations: Degenerate expanded CDR3beta sequences were enriched among CMV- and Gag-responding cells.

The immunoSEQ assay was version 4, run in survey mode. Profiled with immunoSEQ multiplex PCR; TCRdb holds only in-frame clones, not every one. Of around 35,000 clones in the sample, 75% to 90% are singletons; the top ten hold roughly 1.5%. The sequence was obtained from an adult man with HIV who was CMV-seropositive. The material was CD4+ T cells sorted from PBMCs after approximately 20-hour stimulation, obtained from a patient who received antiretroviral therapy. The V call is TRBV30, the J call TRBJ2-7; unclear D gene. CDR3 nucleotides: TGTGCCTGGCAAGTCGGTTACGGCTACGAGCAGTACTTC. It yields the protein CAWQVGYGYEQYF. The full variable domain, its missing parts supplied by reference TRBV30 and TRBJ2-7, is SQTIHQWPATLVQPVGSPLSLECTVEGTSNPNLYWYRQAAGRGLQLLFYSVGIGQISSEVPQNLSASRPQDRQFILSSKKLLLSDSGFYLCAWQVGYGYEQYFGPGTRLTVT.